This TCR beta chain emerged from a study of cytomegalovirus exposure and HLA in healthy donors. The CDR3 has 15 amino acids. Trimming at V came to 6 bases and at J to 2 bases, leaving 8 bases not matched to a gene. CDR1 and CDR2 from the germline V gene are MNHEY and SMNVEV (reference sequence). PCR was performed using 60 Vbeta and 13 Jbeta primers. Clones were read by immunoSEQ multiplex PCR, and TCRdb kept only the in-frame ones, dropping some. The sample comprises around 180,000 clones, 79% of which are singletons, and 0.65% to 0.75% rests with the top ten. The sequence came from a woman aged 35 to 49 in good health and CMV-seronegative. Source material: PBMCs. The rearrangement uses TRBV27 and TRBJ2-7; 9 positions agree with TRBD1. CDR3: CASRTGTGPAYEQYF. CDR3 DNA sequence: TGTGCCAGCAGAACCGGGACAGGGCCTGCCTACGAGCAGTACTTC.